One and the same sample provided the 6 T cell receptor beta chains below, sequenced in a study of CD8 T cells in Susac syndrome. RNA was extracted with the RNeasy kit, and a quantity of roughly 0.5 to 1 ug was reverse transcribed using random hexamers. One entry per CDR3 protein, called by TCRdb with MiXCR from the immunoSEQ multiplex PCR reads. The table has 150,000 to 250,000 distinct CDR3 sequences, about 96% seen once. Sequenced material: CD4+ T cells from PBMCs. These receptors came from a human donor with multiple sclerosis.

The CDR3: CASSVLPPGQGNYEQYF. The CDR3 DNA sequence: TGCGCCAGCAGCGTACTTCCCCCGGGACAGGGAAACTACGAGCAGTACTTC. The chain links TRBV5-1 to TRBJ2-7, with 9 nucleotides matching TRBD1. V lost 4 bases and J lost 3; bases outside the gene matches: 14. Germline V gives CDR1 SGHRS, CDR2 YFSETQ. The CDR3 extends over 17 amino acids.

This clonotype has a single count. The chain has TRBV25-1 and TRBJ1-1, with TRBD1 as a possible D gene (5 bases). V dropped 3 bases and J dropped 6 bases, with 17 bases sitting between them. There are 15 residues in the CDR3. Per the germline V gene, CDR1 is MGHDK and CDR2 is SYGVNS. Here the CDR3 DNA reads TGTGCCAGCAGTGACCATAGGGGTTCCCAGGCTGAAGCTTTCTTT. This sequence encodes CASSDHRGSQAEAFF.

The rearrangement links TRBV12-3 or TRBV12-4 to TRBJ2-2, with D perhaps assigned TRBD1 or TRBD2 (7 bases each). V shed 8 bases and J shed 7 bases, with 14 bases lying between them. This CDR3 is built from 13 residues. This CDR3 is CASLQGRVGELFF. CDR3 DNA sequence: TGTGCCAGCTTACAGGGGAGGGTCGGGGAGCTGTTTTTT.

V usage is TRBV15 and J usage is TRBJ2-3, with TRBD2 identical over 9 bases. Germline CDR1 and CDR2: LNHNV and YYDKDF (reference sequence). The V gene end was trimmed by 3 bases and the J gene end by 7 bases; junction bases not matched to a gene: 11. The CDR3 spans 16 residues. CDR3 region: CATSSVLSGRSYTQYF. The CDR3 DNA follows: TGTGCCACCAGCAGCGTTTTGAGCGGGAGGTCTTATACGCAGTATTTT.

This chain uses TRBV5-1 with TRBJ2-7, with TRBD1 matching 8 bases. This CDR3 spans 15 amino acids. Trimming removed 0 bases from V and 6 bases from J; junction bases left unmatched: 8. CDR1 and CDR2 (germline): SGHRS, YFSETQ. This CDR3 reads CASSLASTGAAEQYF. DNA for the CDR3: TGCGCCAGCAGCTTGGCCTCGACAGGGGCCGCCGAGCAGTACTTC.

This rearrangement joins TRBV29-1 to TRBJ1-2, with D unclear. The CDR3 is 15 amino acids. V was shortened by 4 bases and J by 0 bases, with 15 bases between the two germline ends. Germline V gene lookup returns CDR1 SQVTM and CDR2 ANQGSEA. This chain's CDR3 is CSVGRAPGANYGYTF. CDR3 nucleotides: TGCAGCGTTGGACGGGCACCTGGAGCTAACTATGGCTACACCTTC.